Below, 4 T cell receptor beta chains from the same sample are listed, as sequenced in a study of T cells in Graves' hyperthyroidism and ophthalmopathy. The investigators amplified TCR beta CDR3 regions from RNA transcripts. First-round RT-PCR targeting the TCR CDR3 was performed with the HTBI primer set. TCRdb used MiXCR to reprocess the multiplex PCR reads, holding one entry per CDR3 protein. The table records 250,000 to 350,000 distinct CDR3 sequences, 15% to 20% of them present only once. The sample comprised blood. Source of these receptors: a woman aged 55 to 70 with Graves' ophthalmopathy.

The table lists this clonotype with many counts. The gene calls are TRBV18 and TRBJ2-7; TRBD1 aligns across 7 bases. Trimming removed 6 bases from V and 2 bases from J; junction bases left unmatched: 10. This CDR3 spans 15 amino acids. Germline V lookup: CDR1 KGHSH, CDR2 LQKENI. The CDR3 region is CASSPGQDGPYEQYF. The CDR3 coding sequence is TGTGCCAGCTCTCCAGGACAGGACGGACCCTACGAGCAGTACTTC.

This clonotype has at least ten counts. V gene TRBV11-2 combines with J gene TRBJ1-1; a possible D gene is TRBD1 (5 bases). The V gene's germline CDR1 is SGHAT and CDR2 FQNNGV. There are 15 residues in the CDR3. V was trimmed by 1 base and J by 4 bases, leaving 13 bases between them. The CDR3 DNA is TGTGCCAGCAGCTTAGGCCAGGGACGGGGCACTGAAGCTTTCTTT. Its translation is CASSLGQGRGTEAFF.

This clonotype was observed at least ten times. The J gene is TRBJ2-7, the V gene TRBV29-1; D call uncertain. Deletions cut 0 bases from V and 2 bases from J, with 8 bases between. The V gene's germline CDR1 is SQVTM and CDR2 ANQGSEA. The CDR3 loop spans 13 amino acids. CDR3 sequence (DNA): TGCAGCGTTGAAGATCTGCTCACCTACGAGCAGTACTTC. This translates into CSVEDLLTYEQYF.

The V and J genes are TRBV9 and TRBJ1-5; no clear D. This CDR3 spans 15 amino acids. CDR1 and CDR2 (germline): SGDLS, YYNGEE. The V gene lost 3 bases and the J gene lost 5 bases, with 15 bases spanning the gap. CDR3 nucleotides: TGTGCCAGCAGCGGCGACGCGGGTGGGCATCAGCCCCAGCATTTT. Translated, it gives CASSGDAGGHQPQHF.